This T cell receptor beta chain originates from a study of blood T cell repertoires in COVID-19. Background on the study: Collection of acute and convalescent COVID-19 samples took place in the United States, Italy and Spain. From T cells, B-cell-depleted T cells, or PBMCs came the material, which was cDNA or gDNA.

Sequencing used immunoSEQ multiplex PCR; TCRdb keeps in-frame clones, though not all of them. This sample carries approximately 220,000 clones, under 90% of them seen once, and the ten largest clones take 3.5% to 5%. Germline V gene sequence: CDR1 SGHTA, CDR2 FQGNSA. J lost 1 base, V lost 4 bases, and 5 bases had no gene match. The length of the CDR3 is 15 residues. This TCR derives from a man aged 45-65 years with acute or convalescent COVID-19. The V gene is TRBV7-2, the J gene TRBJ1-1; 8 nucleotides agree with TRBD1. The sequencing input was peripheral blood. The CDR3 bases are TGTGCCAGCAGCTCAACGACAGGGGCGAACACTGAAGCTTTCTTT. Its protein product is CASSSTTGANTEAFF.